The 20 T cell receptor beta chains in this list originate from one sample, sequenced in a study of T cell responses to AZD1222 COVID-19 vaccine. TCRdb keeps only in-frame clones here, not all; method: immunoSEQ multiplex PCR. Of roughly 120,000 clones listed, approximately 86% are singletons. The material was peripheral blood, obtained on day 0 of AZD1222 vaccination. The receptors were gathered from an adult in good health.

The chain has TRBV27 and TRBJ1-2, with a possible D match to TRBD1 (5 bases). This CDR3 spans 14 amino acids. The germline V gene encodes CDR1 MNHEY and CDR2 SMNVEV (reference sequence). Trimming stripped 0 bases from V and 7 bases from J, with 12 bases between. Written as DNA, the CDR3 is TGTGCCAGCAGTTTATCCGGCGGGGGGGGTGGCTACACCTTC. Encoded protein: CASSLSGGGGGYTF.

This chain joins TRBV5-5 and TRBJ1-6; no definite D call. CDR3 length equals 16 residues. V lost 6 bases to trimming and J lost 7 bases, with 20 bases between them. Germline V CDR1 and CDR2: SGHKS, YYEKEE (reference sequence). The CDR3 sequence: CASTPQVGQRNSPLHF. The CDR3 bases are TGTGCCAGCACCCCCCAGGTGGGCCAGCGAAATTCACCCCTCCACTTT.

The chain couples TRBV11-3 to TRBJ1-2; D is unclear. The CDR3 runs to 12 residues. Germline V gives CDR1 SGHNT, CDR2 YENEEA. Trimming took 0 bases from V and 8 from J, leaving 7 bases between them. CDR3 sequence: CASSLDLSGYTF. CDR3 nucleotides: TGTGCCAGCAGCTTAGATCTCTCCGGCTACACCTTC.

J is TRBJ1-1 and V is TRBV5-1; D ambiguous. Germline loops: CDR1 SGHRS, CDR2 YFSETQ. The CDR3 sequence is 16 residues long. Between the trimmed V and J ends, which lost 4 bases and 0 bases, there was a span of 16 bases. This chain's CDR3 is CASSSLDGSLNTEAFF. DNA of the CDR3: TGCGCCAGCAGCAGCTTGGATGGCAGCCTGAACACTGAAGCTTTCTTT.

This chain connects TRBV7-2 to TRBJ2-7; 8 bases match TRBD1. The CDR3 is 18 amino acids. Germline trimming cut 1 base from V and 3 bases from J; bases unmatched to any gene: 14. Germline V gives CDR1 SGHTA, CDR2 FQGNSA. Written as DNA, the CDR3 is TGTGCCAGCAGCTTAGGGGCAGGGGGCTGGTCCTCCTACTACGAGCAGTACTTC. Translated: CASSLGAGGWSSYYEQYF. The whole variable domain, remainder taken from reference TRBV7-2 and TRBJ2-7, is GAGVSQSPSNKVTEKGKDVELRCDPISGHTALYWYRQSLGQGLEFLIYFQGNSAPDKSGLPSDRFSAERTGGSVSTLTIQRTQQEDSAVYLCASSLGAGGWSSYYEQYFGPGTRLTVT.

The rearrangement joins TRBV28 to TRBJ1-6; D call uncertain. The germline CDR1 and CDR2 sequences are MDHEN and SYDVKM. Trimming cost V 4 bases and J 4 bases, with 11 bases left between them. The CDR3 is made up of 15 amino acids. CDR3 DNA sequence: TGTGCCAGCAGTTCCCCACCTCGGTATAATTCACCCCTCCACTTT. Its translation is CASSSPPRYNSPLHF.

The J gene is TRBJ1-1, the V gene TRBV12-3 or TRBV12-4; TRBD1 is a possible D gene (5 bases). The CDR3 length is 12 residues. V shed 2 bases and J shed 6 bases, with 7 bases lying between them. The CDR3 bases are TGTGCCAGCAGTTTAACGACAGCTGAAGCTTTCTTT. This gives the protein CASSLTTAEAFF.

The V gene is TRBV4-3, the J gene TRBJ2-7; TRBD1 matches at 10 bases. Germline assignment: CDR1 LGHNA and CDR2 YSLEER. The CDR3 is 17 residues long. Trimming took 0 bases from V and 6 from J; bases not matched to a gene: 11. As DNA, the CDR3 is TGCGCCAGCAGCCAAGAGGTGGGGAGGACAGGGGGGTTCGAGCAGTACTTC. It encodes CASSQEVGRTGGFEQYF.

V is TRBV27 and J is TRBJ1-6, with D maybe TRBD1 (6 bases). The germline gives CDR1 MNHEY, CDR2 SMNVEV (reference sequence). V gave up 6 bases and J gave up 0 bases, with 24 bases separating them. CDR3 length: 20 residues. CDR3 DNA sequence: TGTGCCAGCAGCCGCGGGACCGAGGGGACAACAGGCTCCTATAATTCACCCCTCCACTTT. It specifies CASSRGTEGTTGSYNSPLHF.

The chain has TRBV28 and TRBJ1-5; D gene unclear. CDR1 and CDR2 (germline): MDHEN, SYDVKM. The CDR3 is made up of 13 amino acids. V was clipped by 2 bases and J by 1 base, with 3 bases between them. CDR3 in amino acids: CASSLDSNQPQHF. As DNA, the CDR3 is TGTGCCAGCAGTTTAGACAGCAATCAGCCCCAGCATTTT.

In this sample, this clone turned up once. This chain uses TRBV27 with TRBJ1-5; TRBD1 might be the D (6 bases). Germline lookup yields CDR1 MNHEY and CDR2 SMNVEV (reference sequence). The length of the CDR3 is 14 residues. The V and J ends lost 8 bases and 2 bases respectively, with 13 bases between them. The CDR3 is CASGPQGGNQPQHF. CDR3 DNA sequence: TGTGCCAGCGGCCCACAGGGCGGCAATCAGCCCCAGCATTTT.

This clone was seen a few times. J is TRBJ2-1 and V is TRBV15; 7 bases are a match to TRBD2. This CDR3 comprises 15 residues. Germline-derived CDR1 and CDR2 are LNHNV and YYDKDF (reference sequence). Trimming at V came to 1 base and at J to 4 bases, leaving 4 bases not matched to a gene. CDR3 sequence reads: CATSRVAGEYNEQFF. The CDR3 DNA reads TGTGCCACCAGCAGAGTGGCGGGGGAGTACAATGAGCAGTTCTTC.

The chain couples TRBV30 to TRBJ1-1; TRBD1 is a possible D gene (5 bases). The V end was cut by 2 bases, the J end by 4 bases, with 17 bases between. Germline V CDR1 and CDR2: GTSNPN, SVGIG (reference sequence). The CDR3 contains 15 residues. CDR3 DNA sequence: TGTGCCTGGAGTCGTCCTGACAGTCAGGGCACTGAAGCTTTCTTT. Translated: CAWSRPDSQGTEAFF.

The V gene is TRBV5-4, the J gene TRBJ1-1, with TRBD1 identical over 7 bases. Germline assignment: CDR1 SGHNT and CDR2 YYREEE (reference sequence). J lost 4 bases, V lost 5 bases, and 5 bases had no gene match. The CDR3 has 13 residues. The CDR3 region is CASRRQGGTEAFF. The CDR3 DNA reads as TGTGCCAGCAGGCGACAGGGCGGCACTGAAGCTTTCTTT.

To note about this clone: This clone may be a read error of a much larger clone one base away. Other DNA sequences in this specimen translate into the identical CDR3. V is TRBV27 and J is TRBJ1-5; TRBD1 agrees at 9 bases. The germline V gene has CDR1 MNHEY and CDR2 SMNVEV (reference sequence). Trimming at V came to 5 bases and at J to 4 bases, leaving 3 bases not matched to a gene. This CDR3 contains 14 residues. CDR3 sequence: CASSPGTGNQPQHF. The CDR3 nucleotides are TGTGCCAGCAGTCCCGGGACAGGGAATCAGCCCCAGCATTTT.

This clone was seen only once. The chain couples TRBV28 to TRBJ1-4; 8 nucleotides align to TRBD1. V was pared by 4 bases and J by 7 bases, with 8 bases of the junction left unmatched. The CDR3 loop spans 15 amino acids. The V gene's germline CDR1 is MDHEN and CDR2 SYDVKM. Written as DNA, the CDR3 is TGTGCCAGCAGTTCGTCCCGACAGGGGAGTGAAAAACTGTTTTTT. Translating it yields CASSSSRQGSEKLFF.

V usage is TRBV29-1 and J usage is TRBJ2-7; possibly TRBD1 or TRBD2 for D (5 bases each). The CDR3 runs to 16 residues. V lost 4 bases to trimming and J lost 6 bases, with 25 bases between them. Germline V gene sequence: CDR1 SQVTM, CDR2 ANQGSEA. The CDR3 sequence: CSVVVGVGSYLGEQYF. CDR3 coding DNA: TGCAGCGTTGTAGTGGGGGTAGGTTCGTATTTAGGCGAGCAGTACTTC.

The J gene is TRBJ2-7, the V gene TRBV11-2; 7 nucleotides line up with TRBD2. V dropped 5 bases and J dropped 3; count of bases not matched to a gene: 4. The CDR3 has 13 amino acids. The germline V gene encodes CDR1 SGHAT and CDR2 FQNNGV. DNA for the CDR3: TGTGCCAGCAGCCCGAGGGAGGGCTACGAGCAGTACTTC. It specifies CASSPREGYEQYF. The complete variable domain, with remaining parts taken from reference TRBV11-2 and TRBJ2-7, reads EAGVAQSPRYKIIEKRQSVAFWCNPISGHATLYWYQQILGQGPKLLIQFQNNGVVDDSQLPKDRFSAERLKGVDSTLKIQPAKLEDSAVYLCASSPREGYEQYFGPGTRLTVT.

CDR3 coding DNA: TGTGCCAGCAGTTCGGCCAGATTCACCGTCCCCCTCCACTTT. Translated: CASSSARFTVPLHF. The chain combines TRBV6-2 or TRBV6-3 with TRBJ1-6; D is unclear. The CDR3 consists of 14 residues. Germline lookup yields CDR1 MNHEY and CDR2 SVGEGT. The V end was cut by 4 bases, the J end by 13 bases, with 17 bases between.

The J gene is TRBJ2-1, the V gene TRBV2; TRBD1 might be the D (6 bases). The CDR3 runs to 13 residues. Germline CDR1 reads SNHLY; CDR2 reads FYNNEI. Trimming cost V 6 bases and J 9 bases, with 15 bases left between them. In DNA form, the CDR3 reads TGTGCCAGCAGCTACAGGGAATCGGGTGAGCAGTTCTTC. This sequence encodes CASSYRESGEQFF.